Detailed here is one T cell receptor beta chain. This clonotype has just a few counts. This clone's antigen is unknown. Within one base of it there is no much larger clone, and no base qualities were kept. In the ophthalmopathy patients, disease was moderately to severely active, with a Clinical Activity Score of 3 or more, a NOSPECS grade of 4 or more, and a duration of less than 3 months. Any patient with an uncontrolled infection, another autoimmune disease, pregnancy or lactation was excluded. Clinical symptoms, serum thyroxine and TRAb, thyroid ultrasound, and orbital computed tomography formed the basis for the diagnoses. Ficoll-Paque density gradient centrifugation was used to isolate PBMCs from approximately 10 ml of fresh peripheral blood. Total RNA was extracted with Trizol reagent, and quality was checked on an Agilent 2100 Bioanalyzer. TCR beta CDR3 regions were amplified from RNA transcripts. The first round of RT-PCR for the TCR CDR3 was performed with the HTBI primer set and the Qiagen OneStep RT-PCR kit. Libraries were constructed in a second round of multiplex PCR, after which size selection and purification were carried out. Paired-end sequencing of the libraries was performed with 100 bp reads on an Illumina HiSeq2000. The original pipeline was this. Raw data were processed with SOAPnuke, discarding reads with adapters, uncalled bases, mean Phred below 15, or no exact constant-primer or identifier match. High-quality paired reads were merged with COPE v1.2.5, and unique nucleotide sequences were defined as clonotypes. MiTCR v1.1 was used to align the clonotypes against IMGT TRBV, TRBD and TRBJ reference segments. Only V-J combinations with frequency above 0.0001, covering 98% to 99.2% of repertoires, were analysed. The TCS score was defined as the ratio of F50 (clonal expansion) to E x V (chaos), calculated using BLOSUM62-based TCRdist between CDR3 peptides within each V-J. Welch's t-statistics and random forest reduced 514 V-J features to some 14, which were used in a naive Bayes classifier (R e1071). TCRdb redid the processing of the public reads, applying fastp at Q25 and MiXCR, and retained in-frame beta chains. Rows matching on CDR3 protein sequence are summarized as one entry with the most common DNA and genes. The V and J calls were not made by the authors but by TCRdb's processing. This sample lists hundreds of thousands of distinct CDR3 sequences; approximately 14% were detected once. The ten largest make up roughly 13% of the sample.

This specimen comes from a study of T cells in Graves' hyperthyroidism and ophthalmopathy (dated by TCRdb to about 2019). With respect to the entire study: Peripheral blood was collected at initial diagnosis, before any treatment. A discovery cohort of about a hundred patients, about 40 with Graves' ophthalmopathy and 57 with stable Graves' hyperthyroidism, was used to find distinguishing TCR V-J signatures. Whether ophthalmopathy could be predicted prospectively was tested in an independent validation cohort made up of 18 to 20 hyperthyroidism patients plus 17 patients who later progressed to ophthalmopathy. The approximately 97 discovery patients were randomly divided into training and test sets at a 7:3 ratio. In six Graves' hyperthyroidism patients, the study also compared T-cell repertoires from thyroid tissue with T-cell repertoires from blood. After blood sampling, hyperthyroidism patients were treated with methimazole at a starting dose of 30 mg daily, and ophthalmopathy patients were treated with high-dose intravenous methylprednisolone. According to the paper, TCR Vbeta CDR3 sequencing was carried out on more than 120 peripheral blood samples, which came from approximately 43 ophthalmopathy, under 85 hyperthyroidism and roughly 17 progressor patients. The paper's findings and limits, for the study overall: In validation, the model predicted progression to ophthalmopathy a median of approximately 6.6 months before onset, with about 70% sensitivity and about 72% specificity. A model built on a 13 V-J signature distinguished ophthalmopathy from stable hyperthyroidism, reaching around 90% sensitivity and around 81% specificity in cross-validation and 80%/75% in testing. Most expanded thyroid clonotypes (frequency above 0.001) were also detected in blood, a finding suggesting that blood repertoires may reflect thyroid immune responses. Sample size was not statistically predetermined, and investigators were not blinded to group allocation.

The sequencing sample was made of blood. The receptor's source is a man aged 18 to 29 with Graves' ophthalmopathy.

The CDR3 in this case is CASSVGSANYGYTF. The nucleotides read TGTGCCAGCAGCGTAGGATCAGCTAACTATGGCTACACCTTC. The sequence links TRBV9 to TRBJ1-2, with the D gene not confidently named. At the junction V is shortened by 0 bases and J by 0 bases, with 6 bases in between. For CDR1 and CDR2, the germline V gene lists SGDLS and YYNGEE. Including cysteine and phenylalanine, the CDR3 has 14 amino acids. Only the CDR3 DNA is retained, 42 bases long and in frame from the first base.